This passage covers 30 T cell receptor beta chains from one sample sequenced in a study of T cell responses to AZD1222 COVID-19 vaccine. The protocol was immunoSEQ multiplex PCR, while the TCRdb copy is restricted to in-frame clones and leaves out a portion. In the table there are about 110,000 clones, 85% to 95% of which are singletons. Sample: peripheral blood, taken on day 0 of AZD1222 vaccination. All receptors derive from an adult in good health.

CDR3 in amino acids: CASSYSNGRGNAEAFF. The CDR3 bases are TGTGCCAGCAGTTACTCGAACGGGAGGGGGAATGCTGAAGCTTTCTTT. The V and J genes are TRBV6-5 and TRBJ1-1; maybe TRBD1 (6 bases). The CDR3 loop spans 16 amino acids. Germline CDR1 MNHEY, CDR2 SVGAGI. The V and J ends lost 0 bases and 6 bases respectively, with 17 bases between them.

V is TRBV9 and J is TRBJ2-2; D not resolved. V lost 4 bases and J 3 bases, leaving 13 bases between the germline ends. Germline V gene lookup returns CDR1 SGDLS and CDR2 YYNGEE. The CDR3 extends over 15 amino acids. CDR3 nucleotide sequence: TGTGCCAGCAGCTCGGTAGGGCCCGACACCGGGGAGCTGTTTTTT. Translated, it gives CASSSVGPDTGELFF.

The chain uses TRBV6-6 and TRBJ2-5; 15 bases match TRBD2. With 4 bases clipped from V and 5 bases from J, the junction kept 5 bases outside the gene matches. CDR3 length: 16 amino acids. The V gene's germline CDR1 is MNHNY and CDR2 SVGAGI (reference sequence). For the CDR3, the DNA is TGTGCCAGCAGTTTACGGACTAGCGGGGGGGGCGAGACCCAGTACTTC. Translation: CASSLRTSGGGETQYF.

The CDR3 loop is CASSPGGGWHIQYF. CDR3 sequence (DNA): TGTGCCAGTAGTCCCGGGGGGGGCTGGCACATTCAGTACTTC. This rearrangement joins TRBV19 to TRBJ2-4; 8 nucleotides line up with TRBD2. The germline gives CDR1 LNHDA, CDR2 SQIVND (reference sequence). The CDR3 consists of 14 residues. J gave up 8 bases and V 5 bases, and 8 bases lay outside the gene matches.

This clone has a single count. V usage is TRBV19 and J usage is TRBJ1-4; 8 nucleotides match TRBD1. The V gene end was trimmed by 4 bases and the J gene end by 3 bases; junction bases not matched to a gene: 4. The CDR3 has 15 amino acids. CDR1 and CDR2 from the germline V gene are LNHDA and SQIVND (reference sequence). DNA of the CDR3: TGTGCCAGTAGTACAACAGGGGGTTCTAATGAAAAACTGTTTTTT. This codes for CASSTTGGSNEKLFF.

This chain connects TRBV28 to TRBJ1-5; D is perhaps TRBD1 (6 bases). The CDR3 covers 13 residues. Trimming left V 6 bases short and J 3 bases short, with 9 bases between. In germline, CDR1 is MDHEN, CDR2 SYDVKM. The CDR3 loop is CASRGGPNQPQHF. The CDR3 DNA follows: TGTGCCAGCAGAGGGGGACCCAATCAGCCCCAGCATTTT. The full variable domain, its missing parts supplied by reference TRBV28 and TRBJ1-5, is DVKVTQSSRYLVKRTGEKVFLECVQDMDHENMFWYRQDPGLGLRLIYFSYDVKMKEKGDIPEGYSVSREKKERFSLILESASTNQTSMYLCASRGGPNQPQHFGDGTRLSIL.

The rearrangement links TRBV28 to TRBJ1-1; no firm D call. Trimming stripped 5 bases from V and 0 bases from J, with 10 bases between. Germline CDR1 and CDR2: MDHEN and SYDVKM. The CDR3 has 14 residues. The CDR3 region is CASSVVGVNTEAFF. CDR3 DNA: TGTGCCAGCAGTGTGGTCGGTGTGAACACTGAAGCTTTCTTT.

The rearrangement uses TRBV13 and TRBJ2-1; D could derive from TRBD1 or TRBD2 (5 bases each). The germline V gene encodes CDR1 PRHDT and CDR2 FYEKMQ (reference sequence). Trimming removed 8 bases from V and 8 bases from J, with 19 bases in between. The CDR3 is 14 amino acids. The CDR3 DNA is TGTGCCAGCTCCCAGAGGGGTGGGTTCCATGAGCAGTTCTTC. This codes for CASSQRGGFHEQFF.

This chain connects TRBV9 to TRBJ1-1; TRBD1 agrees at 8 bases. V dropped 0 bases and J dropped 5; count of bases not matched to a gene: 9. Germline V gene data show CDR1 as SGDLS and CDR2 as YYNGEE. The CDR3 contains 16 residues. The CDR3 DNA sequence: TGTGCCAGCAGCGTAGAATACACAGGGGGGAAAACTGAAGCTTTCTTT. Translating it yields CASSVEYTGGKTEAFF.

A single count supports this clone. V and J are TRBV5-6 and TRBJ1-2; unclear D gene. CDR3 size: 12 residues. Germline CDR1 and CDR2: SGHDT and YYEEEE. V shed 4 bases and J shed 5 bases, with 9 bases lying between them. CDR3 DNA sequence: TGTGCCAGCAGCAGTCTATGGTATGGCTACACCTTC. Translating it yields CASSSLWYGYTF.

The J gene is TRBJ1-2, the V gene TRBV3-1 (or the pseudogene TRBV3-2); a possible D gene is TRBD1 (5 bases). V lost 0 bases to trimming and J lost 7 bases, with 15 bases between them. The CDR3 covers 15 residues. Germline assignment: CDR1 LGHDT and CDR2 YNNKEL (reference sequence). CDR3 sequence reads: CASSQDWDSRGGYTF. The CDR3 DNA reads TGTGCCAGCAGCCAAGATTGGGACTCAAGGGGTGGCTACACCTTC.

CDR3 sequence: CASSITTSAGELFF. In DNA, the CDR3 is TGTGCCAGTAGTATAACCACTAGCGCCGGGGAGCTGTTTTTT. The rearrangement links TRBV19 to TRBJ2-2, with 7 bases that match TRBD2. The CDR3 totals 14 residues. V dropped 2 bases and J dropped 6; count of bases not matched to a gene: 3. Germline CDR1 is LNHDA and CDR2 is SQIVND (reference sequence).

The chain combines TRBV6-2 or TRBV6-3 with TRBJ2-7; TRBD2 aligns across 8 bases. V dropped 3 bases and J dropped 2; count of bases not matched to a gene: 9. This CDR3 contains 16 residues. The germline CDR1 and CDR2 sequences are MNHEY and SVGEGT. In DNA form, the CDR3 reads TGTGCCAGCAGTTATCCCCGGGGGGGCTCCACCTACGAGCAGTACTTC. Amino acids: CASSYPRGGSTYEQYF.

J is TRBJ1-1 and V is TRBV9; a possible D gene is TRBD1 (5 bases). The CDR3 runs 14 residues. V was clipped by 0 bases and J by 4 bases, with 10 bases between them. From germline, CDR1 is SGDLS and CDR2 YYNGEE. The CDR3 reads CASSVEGVATEAFF. CDR3 in DNA: TGTGCCAGCAGCGTAGAAGGGGTCGCCACTGAAGCTTTCTTT.

With respect to this clone: Other DNA sequences from this sample encode an identical CDR3 as well. V usage is TRBV24-1 and J usage is TRBJ2-2, with D possibly matching TRBD1 (6 bases). Germline lookup yields CDR1 KGHDR and CDR2 SFDVKD. V was trimmed by 9 bases and J by 2 bases, leaving 15 bases between them. There are 15 residues in the CDR3. In DNA, the CDR3 is TGTGCCACCTCCCCCCACGGGACAAACACCGGGGAGCTGTTTTTT. Amino acid sequence: CATSPHGTNTGELFF.

The CDR3 DNA sequence: TGTGCCAGTAGTCCCGGTTCCGGTTCGGGTTTCTACGAGCAGTACTTC. This translates into CASSPGSGSGFYEQYF. The chain combines TRBV19 with TRBJ2-7; D gene uncertain. Germline assignment: CDR1 LNHDA and CDR2 SQIVND (reference sequence). Trimming removed 5 bases from V and 3 bases from J, with 20 bases in between. The CDR3 is made up of 16 amino acids.

This rearrangement joins TRBV27 to TRBJ2-5; TRBD1 might be the D (6 bases). CDR1 is MNHEY, CDR2 SMNVEV, per germline (reference sequence). With 1 base removed from V and 5 bases from J, the gap between germline ends came to 14 bases. This CDR3 is 15 amino acids long. CDR3 coding DNA: TGTGCCAGCAGTTTATTGGGCAGGGGTGGGGAGACCCAGTACTTC. Residues: CASSLLGRGGETQYF.

The rearrangement links TRBV11-3 to TRBJ1-1; no clear D gene. The CDR3 totals 14 residues. Germline assignment: CDR1 SGHNT and CDR2 YENEEA. Trimming cost V 5 bases and J 1 base, with 11 bases left between them. CDR3 region: CASSPSRGNTEAFF. CDR3 bases: TGTGCCAGCAGCCCTAGCCGGGGGAACACTGAAGCTTTCTTT.

The chain couples TRBV19 to TRBJ1-1, with D possibly being TRBD1 (5 bases). Looked up from germline, CDR1 is LNHDA and CDR2 is SQIVND (reference sequence). V lost 9 bases and J lost 1, with 12 bases in between. This CDR3 region has 13 residues. Here the CDR3 DNA reads TGTGCCAGCCGGGACCTAAGGAACACTGAAGCTTTCTTT. Protein: CASRDLRNTEAFF.

The table lists this clone with a count of one. V is TRBV6-1 and J is TRBJ2-1, with 9 bases identical to TRBD1. CDR1 is MNHNS, CDR2 SASEGT, per germline. V lost 3 bases to trimming and J lost 6 bases; unmatched junction nucleotides: 6. The CDR3 covers 15 residues. As DNA, the CDR3 is TGTGCCAGCAGTGAGGGACAGGGTTGGTTCAATGAGCAGTTCTTC. Its protein product is CASSEGQGWFNEQFF.

J is TRBJ2-3 and V is TRBV18; the D call may be TRBD1 or TRBD2 (5 bases each). This CDR3 comprises 11 residues. With 4 bases removed from V and 6 bases from J, the gap between germline ends came to 5 bases. The germline gives CDR1 KGHSH, CDR2 LQKENI. CDR3 loop: CASSRGDTQYF. The CDR3 region has the DNA TGTGCCAGCTCACGGGGGGATACGCAGTATTTT. The full variable domain, its missing parts supplied by reference TRBV18 and TRBJ2-3, is NAGVMQNPRHLVRRRGQEARLRCSPMKGHSHVYWYRQLPEEGLKFMVYLQKENIIDESGMPKERFSAEFPKEGPSILRIQQVVRGDSAAYFCASSRGDTQYFGPGTRLTVL.

J is TRBJ1-5 and V is TRBV3-1 (or the pseudogene TRBV3-2), with D maybe TRBD1 (5 bases). The germline CDR1 and CDR2 sequences are LGHDT and YNNKEL (reference sequence). This CDR3 region has 15 residues. Trimming removed 8 bases from V and 0 bases from J, with 14 bases in between. The CDR3 sequence is CASGPGIYSNQPQHF. The CDR3 DNA follows: TGTGCCAGCGGGCCAGGGATATATAGCAATCAGCCCCAGCATTTT.

The CDR3 nucleotides are TGTGCCAGCAGCCACAAATCCTCCTACGAGCAGTACTTC. Its translation is CASSHKSSYEQYF. The chain links TRBV7-3 to TRBJ2-7; D remains unclear. The germline gives CDR1 SGHTA, CDR2 FQGTGA. This CDR3 comprises 13 residues. V shed 5 bases and J shed 0 bases, with 8 bases lying between them.

The chain is built from TRBV28 and TRBJ2-7; D unresolved. The CDR3 consists of 12 residues. Germline V gene sequence: CDR1 MDHEN, CDR2 SYDVKM. The V gene lost 5 bases and the J gene lost 3 bases, with 8 bases spanning the gap. The CDR3 region is CASSPYNYEQYF. CDR3 DNA: TGTGCCAGCAGTCCCTACAACTACGAGCAGTACTTC.

This chain links TRBV28 with TRBJ1-1; 7 nucleotides match TRBD1. The trim removed 6 bases at V and 5 bases at J, leaving 12 bases unmatched. This CDR3 has 15 residues. CDR1 and CDR2 (germline): MDHEN, SYDVKM. The DNA of the CDR3 is TGTGCCAGCAGCCCAGGAGGGGGCGGTAAGACTGAAGCTTTCTTT. Its translation is CASSPGGGGKTEAFF.

The rearrangement uses TRBV11-1 and TRBJ1-5; TRBD1 matches 10 bases. V gave up 5 bases and J gave up 2 bases; unmatched junction bases: 6. The CDR3 extends over 16 amino acids. From germline, CDR1 is SGHAT and CDR2 FQDESV (reference sequence). CDR3 bases: TGTGCCAGCAGCGAGGGTGGACAGGGGGGCAATCAGCCCCAGCATTTT. Residues: CASSEGGQGGNQPQHF.

V usage is TRBV30 and J usage is TRBJ2-1; D gene unclear. Germline CDR1 GTSNPN, CDR2 SVGIG (reference sequence). The CDR3 loop spans 12 amino acids. Deletions cut 0 bases from V and 10 bases from J, with 10 bases between. CDR3 in amino acids: CAWSVPRGEQFF. CDR3 sequence (DNA): TGTGCCTGGAGTGTACCCCGTGGGGAGCAGTTCTTC.

The chain is built from TRBV4-1 and TRBJ2-7; maybe TRBD2 (6 bases). The germline V gene encodes CDR1 MGHRA and CDR2 YSYEKL. V gave up 1 base and J gave up 2 bases, with 12 bases separating them. The CDR3 contains 15 residues. The CDR3 DNA is TGCGCCAGCAGCCAAGGCGGGGAAAGGCCCTACGAGCAGTACTTC. Its translation: CASSQGGERPYEQYF.

This CDR3 is CSVRMVAGELFF. In nucleotides, the CDR3 is TGCAGCGTTCGAATGGTGGCCGGGGAGCTGTTTTTT. The chain couples TRBV29-1 to TRBJ2-2; D gene unclear. There are 12 residues in the CDR3. V lost 5 bases and J lost 6, with 10 bases in between. Germline values: CDR1 SQVTM, CDR2 ANQGSEA.

The chain employs TRBV28 and TRBJ1-2; D uncertain. The CDR3 is 13 amino acids. Germline V gene sequence: CDR1 MDHEN, CDR2 SYDVKM. Trimming pared 3 bases from V and 6 bases from J, leaving 11 bases between. The CDR3 loop is CASSFSVRNGYTF. In nucleotides, the CDR3 is TGTGCCAGCAGTTTCTCTGTCAGGAATGGCTACACCTTC.